This TCR beta chain was captured in a study of cytomegalovirus exposure and HLA in healthy donors. General study results and limits: Most TCR sequences were seen very rarely across donors, but some public TCRs occurred in many.

Assay used: immunoSEQ multiplex PCR; TCRdb lists only in-frame clones, some missing. The table includes 100,000 to 150,000 clones, roughly 90% detected once. Comments on this clone: Its antigen is undetermined.

Germline CDR1 reads MDHEN; CDR2 reads SYDVKM. V dropped 5 bases and J dropped 3; count of bases not matched to a gene: 3. This CDR3 region has 13 residues. V is TRBV28 and J is TRBJ2-5; 7 bases match TRBD2. The source of this sequence is a woman aged 18-29 years in good health and CMV-seronegative. Material for sequencing was PBMCs. CDR3 amino acids: CASSKGREETQYF. In DNA form, the CDR3 reads TGTGCCAGCAGTAAGGGGAGGGAAGAGACCCAGTACTTC.